This is a list of T cell receptor beta chains from one sample in a study of identical twins. Via MiXCR, TCRdb re-called the 5' RACE reads, giving one row per CDR3 protein. The profile shows hundreds of thousands of distinct CDR3 sequences, about 20% of them singletons. These data were likewise used in another study, on T cells expressing NK-cell markers.

The sequencing input was PBMCs. The receptors here all came from a woman under 30 in good health. Each CDR3 is given with its conserved first and last residue. D genes are given only for firm matches. Only part of the rows carry a size: once, few, many, or a class if the clone is expanded.

J gene | V gene | clone size | D gene | CDR3 DNA | CDR3 protein
TRBJ1-2 | TRBV12-3/TRBV12-4 | NA | NA | TGTGCCAGCAGAACGGTCGGGGGGGGTGGCTACACCTTC | CASRTVGGGGYTF
TRBJ2-5 | TRBV18 | few | NA | TGTGCCAGCTCACCATCGCGACCGAACGTCCTTTTGGAGACCCAGTACTTC | CASSPSRPNVLLETQYF
TRBJ2-1 | TRBV7-2 | NA | NA | TGTGCCAGCAGCACCTCAGCCGGGCTGGGGCAGTTCTTC | CASSTSAGLGQFF
TRBJ2-5 | TRBV11-2 | NA | TRBD2 | TGTGCCAGCAGCTCCTTAGCGGGATCAGGAGAGACCCAGTACTTC | CASSSLAGSGETQYF
TRBJ2-3 | TRBV7-2 | NA | NA | TGTGCCAGCAGCCCGCCCTGGCTTTCAAGCACAGATACGCAGTATTTT | CASSPPWLSSTDTQYF
TRBJ2-1 | TRBV20-1 | NA | TRBD2 | TGCAGCGCCGTAGCGGGAGGGAGGAGCTCCTACAATGAGCAGTTCTTC | CSAVAGGRSSYNEQFF
TRBJ2-7 | TRBV5-6 | NA | TRBD2 | TGTGCCAGCAGCTTAGGCCCCCCCAGCGGGAATAGCTACGAGCAGTACTTC | CASSLGPPSGNSYEQYF
TRBJ2-7 | TRBV6-1 | few | TRBD1 | TGTGCCAGCAGTACAGGGGGCCGGAACGGGCAGTACTTC | CASSTGGRNGQYF
TRBJ2-2 | TRBV7-2 | few | NA | TGTGCCAGCAGCCCCGCGGGGACGGGGACCGGGGAGCTGTTTTTT | CASSPAGTGTGELFF
TRBJ2-6 | TRBV6-1 | few | TRBD1 | TGTGCCAGCAGTCCTACAGGGGCCCAGGTCCTGACTTTC | CASSPTGAQVLTF
TRBJ2-6 | TRBV20-1 | NA | NA | TGCAGTGCTCTCCGGGGGTCTGGGGCCAACGTCCTGACTTTC | CSALRGSGANVLTF
TRBJ2-1 | TRBV20-1 | NA | NA | TGCAGTGCATCTGGCGCAGCCGACAATGAGCAGTTCTTC | CSASGAADNEQFF
TRBJ2-7 | TRBV6-6 | many | NA | TGTGCCAGCAGTTACAGAGACTACGAGCAGTACTTC | CASSYRDYEQYF
TRBJ1-1 | TRBV7-2 | NA | NA | TGTGCCAGCAGCTTAGGACTGGGGGCGCCCACTGAAGCTTTCTTT | CASSLGLGAPTEAFF
TRBJ2-7 | TRBV11-2 | NA | TRBD2 | TGTGCCAGCAGCCCCCGTGGCTCTGCCGGGACTAGCTTCTACGAGCAGTACTTC | CASSPRGSAGTSFYEQYF
TRBJ2-3 | TRBV7-2 | few | NA | TGTGCCAGCAGCTCCCACCCAGTGACAGATACGCAGTATTTT | CASSSHPVTDTQYF
TRBJ1-5 | TRBV9 | few | NA | TGTGCCAGCAGTTCAGGGGTGCGCAATCAGCCCCAGCATTTT | CASSSGVRNQPQHF
TRBJ2-2 | TRBV10-3 | NA | NA | TGTGCCATCACAAGGCGCACGGGGGAGCTGTTTTTT | CAITRRTGELFF
TRBJ1-3 | TRBV29-1 | few | TRBD1 | TGCAGCGTGGGGACAGGCTCTGGAAACACCATATATTTT | CSVGTGSGNTIYF
TRBJ1-6 | TRBV5-1 | NA | TRBD1 | TGCGCCAGCAGCTTGCGCACGGACAGGGGCTATAATTCACCCCTCCACTTT | CASSLRTDRGYNSPLHF
TRBJ1-3 | TRBV20-1 | few | NA | TGCAGTGCTTCATCAGCCCTTCACTCTGGAAACACCATATATTTT | CSASSALHSGNTIYF
TRBJ2-7 | TRBV5-1 | NA | NA | TGCGCCAGCCGATTTAGCGAAGCCAGCTCCTACGAGCAGTACTTC | CASRFSEASSYEQYF
TRBJ1-2 | TRBV6-1 | NA | TRBD1 | TGTGCCAGCAGCTCCAGGACAGGGGGCGTTGGCTACACCTTC | CASSSRTGGVGYTF
TRBJ2-3 | TRBV20-1 | NA | TRBD2 | TGCAGTGCTAGTGCTTTCCTAGCGGGCCATACGAGGAGCACAGATACGCAGTATTTT | CSASAFLAGHTRSTDTQYF
TRBJ2-3 | TRBV27 | NA | NA | TGTGCCAGCAGTTTATCGTCTAGTCCTATTTACACAGATACGCAGTATTTT | CASSLSSSPIYTDTQYF
TRBJ2-1 | TRBV4-2 | few | TRBD1 | TGTGCCAGCGGGTTTGGGACAGGGGCCTACAATGAGCAGTTCTTC | CASGFGTGAYNEQFF
TRBJ2-3 | TRBV11-1 | NA | TRBD2 | TGTGCCAGCAGCCGACCGGGACTAGCGGGAGGGGTCACAGATACGCAGTATTTT | CASSRPGLAGGVTDTQYF
TRBJ2-2 | TRBV5-1 | few | NA | TGCGCCAGCAGCCTTTCCCTAAGAGCGAACACCGGGGAGCTGTTTTTT | CASSLSLRANTGELFF
TRBJ2-7 | TRBV10-3 | few | NA | TGTGCCACGAACCAGGGCCACGAGCAGTACTTC | CATNQGHEQYF
TRBJ2-1 | TRBV10-1 | NA | TRBD2 | TGCGCCAGCAGTGACACGGGACTACACTCCTACAATGAGCAGTTCTTC | CASSDTGLHSYNEQFF
TRBJ2-5 | TRBV12-3/TRBV12-4 | NA | NA | TGTGCCAGCACCAATCGACAGTACCAAGAGACCCAGTACTTC | CASTNRQYQETQYF